This TCR beta chain is from a study of follicular helper T cells after annual influenza vaccination. The CDR3 sequence is 17 residues long. Trimming took 3 bases from V and 1 from J; bases not matched to a gene: 8. Germline V gene data show CDR1 as SGHRS and CDR2 as YFSETQ. Sample time point: 2014-2015 season, 7 days after vaccination. Method: immunoSEQ multiplex PCR; TCRdb's copy keeps in-frame clones and lacks some. The repertoire includes 12,000 to 15,000 clones, approximately 84% of them detected once, and 1.3% sits in the top ten. This specimen consisted of CXCR5+ CD38- circulating T follicular helper cells from blood, obtained 7 days after influenza vaccination. Described subset: circulating Tfh, non-naive CD4+CXCR5+PD-1+ (ICOS+CD38+ or ICOS-CD38-). This sequence was found in an adult who received the influenza vaccine. The chain is built from TRBV5-1 and TRBJ2-2; 8 positions agree with TRBD2. The CDR3 sequence: CASSWRGAGQNTGELFF. The CDR3 DNA is TGCGCCAGCAGCTGGCGGGGGGCCGGTCAGAACACCGGGGAGCTGTTTTTT.